The rows below give T cell receptor beta chains drawn from one sample of a study of blood T cell repertoires in COVID-19. The repertoire was sequenced with immunoSEQ multiplex PCR; TCRdb's copy has only in-frame clones and lacks some. The sample contains over 200,000 clones, over 80% of which appear only once. The sample taken for sequencing was peripheral blood. The receptors here all came from a young man with COVID-19, enrolled during active disease. Both conserved end residues are part of each CDR3. Each record gives: clone size, J gene, V gene, D gene, CDR3 DNA, CDR3 protein. D genes are given only for firm matches. Size values are once, few and many counts, or a class for expanded clones, and some rows have none.

NA | TRBJ1-1 | TRBV7-3 | NA | TGTGCCAGCAGCCCCGGCACAGGGATGAACACTGAAGCTTTCTTT | CASSPGTGMNTEAFF
NA | TRBJ2-7 | TRBV3-1/TRBV3-2 | NA | TGTGCCAGCAGCCTGACAGCCCACGAGCAGTACTTC | CASSLTAHEQYF
NA | TRBJ2-1 | TRBV29-1 | TRBD2 | TGCAGCGTTGAGGGTATTCGGGGGGGCAATGAGCAGTTCTTC | CSVEGIRGGNEQFF
NA | TRBJ2-6 | TRBV10-3 | NA | TGTGCCATCAAGGGAAGCGGCAACACTGGGGCCAACGTCCTGACTTTC | CAIKGSGNTGANVLTF
NA | TRBJ2-3 | TRBV16 | NA | TGTGCCAGCAGCCAATCGGGCAGCACAGATACGCAGTATTTT | CASSQSGSTDTQYF
few | TRBJ2-7 | TRBV5-1 | NA | TGCGCCAGCAGCTTGGGGGGCGGGCAGTACTTC | CASSLGGGQYF
NA | TRBJ1-5 | TRBV19 | TRBD1 | TGTGCCAGTACTTACACCGGGACAGGGAATCAGCCCCAGCATTTT | CASTYTGTGNQPQHF
NA | TRBJ2-5 | TRBV6-2/TRBV6-3 | TRBD2 | TGTGCCAGCAGCGCACTAGCGGGGGGGTCTGTGCGCGAGACCCAGTACTTC | CASSALAGGSVRETQYF
NA | TRBJ1-5 | TRBV7-8 | NA | TGTGCCAGCAGCTTGGCCATTGATAGCAATCAGCCCCAGCATTTT | CASSLAIDSNQPQHF
NA | TRBJ1-2 | TRBV6-5 | TRBD1 | TGTGCCAGCAGTTACCAGGGGGTGTCCCTTGGCTACACCTTC | CASSYQGVSLGYTF
NA | TRBJ2-7 | TRBV6-5 | TRBD1 | TGTGCCAGCGGGATCTGGACAGGGGGCTACGAGCAGTACTTC | CASGIWTGGYEQYF
NA | TRBJ1-2 | TRBV6-1 | TRBD1 | TGTGCCAGCAGTGAAGAGGAGGGGACAGGGAGTAGGGGCTACACCTTC | CASSEEEGTGSRGYTF
NA | TRBJ1-4 | TRBV29-1 | TRBD1 | TGCAGCGTCCAACCAGGGGGGTATGAAAAACTGTTTTTT | CSVQPGGYEKLFF
NA | TRBJ1-3 | TRBV6-6 | NA | TGTGCCAGCGTGCAGACATACTCTGGAAACACCATATATTTT | CASVQTYSGNTIYF
NA | TRBJ1-3 | TRBV3-1/TRBV3-2 | NA | TGTGCCAGCAGCGGCGGCCCTGGAAACACCATATATTTT | CASSGGPGNTIYF
NA | TRBJ1-1 | TRBV5-1 | NA | TGCGCCAGCAGCTCCGAACAGTCGAACACTGAAGCTTTCTTT | CASSSEQSNTEAFF
NA | TRBJ1-5 | TRBV27 | TRBD1 | TGTGCCAGCCCGGGACAGGGGCTGGTTGTTGGCAATCAGCCCCAGCATTTT | CASPGQGLVVGNQPQHF
NA | TRBJ2-7 | TRBV7-2 | TRBD2 | TGTGCCAGCAGCCGGGGAGGAGGTAGCGGGGGCCGCGAGCAGTACTTC | CASSRGGGSGGREQYF
few | TRBJ1-2 | TRBV3-1/TRBV3-2 | NA | TGTGCCAGCAGCCAACCAGGGGTGAGCTACACCTTC | CASSQPGVSYTF
NA | TRBJ1-2 | TRBV7-2 | TRBD1 | TGTGCCAGCAGCTTATGGGTCCCTGCTGGGACAGATCGTAACTATGGCTACACCTTC | CASSLWVPAGTDRNYGYTF
NA | TRBJ1-1 | TRBV7-2 | TRBD1 | TGTGCCAGCAGCTTACTTGGGACAGAGAACACTGAAGCTTTCTTT | CASSLLGTENTEAFF
NA | TRBJ1-4 | TRBV13 | TRBD1 | TGTGCCAGCAGCTTAATCAGGGGGCGAGGAGAAAAACTGTTTTTT | CASSLIRGRGEKLFF
NA | TRBJ1-1 | TRBV11-2 | NA | TGTGCCAGCAGCTTTCAGGCGAACACTGAAGCTTTCTTT | CASSFQANTEAFF
few | TRBJ1-5 | TRBV19 | NA | TGTGCCAGTAGTATGACCCCCCAGTTGGGGGCTATTATGGACAATCAGCCCCAGCATTTT | CASSMTPQLGAIMDNQPQHF
NA | TRBJ1-5 | TRBV10-3 | TRBD1 | TGTGCCATCAGATCCGGGACAGGGGGTTTGGGCAATCAGCCCCAGCATTTT | CAIRSGTGGLGNQPQHF
few | TRBJ1-6 | TRBV12-3/TRBV12-4 | NA | TGTGCCAGCAGTAACAGGGAAACTTCACCCCTCCACTTT | CASSNRETSPLHF
NA | TRBJ2-2 | TRBV6-2/TRBV6-3 | TRBD2 | TGTGCCAGCAGTTGGGGGGGACCCACCGGGGAGCTGTTTTTT | CASSWGGPTGELFF
NA | TRBJ2-1 | TRBV13 | NA | TGTGCCAGCAGCTTAGTTGGGATGGGGCTCTCCGAGATACACAATGAGCAGTTCTTC | CASSLVGMGLSEIHNEQFF
NA | TRBJ1-5 | TRBV27 | NA | TGTGCCAGCCGCGGACAGCCGAATCAGCCCCAGCATTTT | CASRGQPNQPQHF